This TCR beta chain is drawn from a study of T-cell reconstitution after alpha-beta-depleted transplantation in children. The TCRbeta library was prepared with unique molecular identifiers. MiXCR, applied by TCRdb to the PCR reads, yields one record per CDR3 protein. This table holds about 610,000 distinct CDR3 sequences, roughly a quarter found once. CDR1 SGHTA and CDR2 FQGNSA come from the germline V gene. This CDR3 spans 15 amino acids. V was clipped by 3 bases and J by 4 bases, with 13 bases between them. Here the sequenced sample was PBMCs, taken before TCRalphabeta/CD19-depleted stem cell transplant. The sequence was collected from a boy younger than two with Wiskott-Aldrich syndrome, due to receive a stem cell transplant. The chain joins TRBV7-2 to TRBJ1-3; possible D gene TRBD1, 6 bases. The CDR3 spells CASSFGHREGNTIYF. The CDR3 nucleotides read TGTGCCAGCAGCTTTGGACACAGGGAAGGAAACACCATATATTTT.